The 2 T cell receptor beta chains below come from one sample, sequenced in a study of blood T cell repertoires in COVID-19. Measured with immunoSEQ multiplex PCR; TCRdb has only the in-frame clones, and not every one. The table includes about 56,000 clones, 88% detected once. Sample: peripheral blood. The receptors stem from a man between 50 and 59 years old with active COVID-19.

The gene calls are TRBV6-4 and TRBJ2-1; D might be TRBD2 (5 bases). Deletions cut 3 bases from V and 9 bases from J, with 6 bases between. The CDR3 contains 11 residues. Germline CDR1 reads MRHNA; CDR2 reads SNTAGT. CDR3 coding DNA: TGTGCCAGCAGTGATGGAGGTGAGCAGTTCTTC. It specifies CASSDGGEQFF.

This clone was counted once. The chain uses TRBV6-5 and TRBJ2-1, with D uncertain. The CDR3 sequence is 14 residues long. Germline CDR1 reads MNHEY; CDR2 reads SVGAGI. V lost 0 bases, J lost 5 bases, and 8 bases lay in between. Here the CDR3 reads CASSYSITNNEQFF. In nucleotides, the CDR3 is TGTGCCAGCAGTTACTCGATTACAAACAATGAGCAGTTCTTC.